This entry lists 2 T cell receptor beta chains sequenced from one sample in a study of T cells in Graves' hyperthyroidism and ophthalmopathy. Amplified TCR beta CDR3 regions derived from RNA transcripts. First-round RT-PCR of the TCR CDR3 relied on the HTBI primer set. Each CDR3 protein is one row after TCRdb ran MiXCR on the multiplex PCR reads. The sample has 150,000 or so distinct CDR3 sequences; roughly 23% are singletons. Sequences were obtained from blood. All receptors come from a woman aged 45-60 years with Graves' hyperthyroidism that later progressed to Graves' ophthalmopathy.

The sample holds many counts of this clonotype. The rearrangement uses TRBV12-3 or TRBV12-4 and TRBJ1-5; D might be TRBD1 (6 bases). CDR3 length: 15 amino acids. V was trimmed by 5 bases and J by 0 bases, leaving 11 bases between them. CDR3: CASSTTGNSNQPQHF. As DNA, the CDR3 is TGTGCCAGCAGTACCACAGGGAATAGCAATCAGCCCCAGCATTTT.

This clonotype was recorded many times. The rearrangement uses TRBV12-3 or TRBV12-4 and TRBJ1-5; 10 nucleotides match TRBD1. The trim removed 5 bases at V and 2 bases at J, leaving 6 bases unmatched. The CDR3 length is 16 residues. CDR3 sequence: CASSPGTGVGNQPQHF. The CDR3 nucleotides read TGTGCCAGCAGTCCAGGGACAGGGGTTGGCAATCAGCCCCAGCATTTT.